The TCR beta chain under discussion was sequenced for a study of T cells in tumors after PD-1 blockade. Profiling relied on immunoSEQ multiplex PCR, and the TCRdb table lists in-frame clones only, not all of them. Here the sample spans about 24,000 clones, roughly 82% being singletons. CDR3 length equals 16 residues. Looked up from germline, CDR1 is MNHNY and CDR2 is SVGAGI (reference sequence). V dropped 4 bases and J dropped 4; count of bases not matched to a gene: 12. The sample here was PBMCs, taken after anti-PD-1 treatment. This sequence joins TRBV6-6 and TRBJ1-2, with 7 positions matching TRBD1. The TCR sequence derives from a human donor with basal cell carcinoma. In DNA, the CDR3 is TGTGCCAGCAGTTCGCTCGCCGGGACAGCCAGCTATGGCTACACCTTC. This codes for CASSSLAGTASYGYTF.